This T cell receptor (beta chain) came from a study of yellow fever vaccine responses in identical twins. Broader study findings: On the reported evidence, twins' vaccine T cell responses seemed partly convergent and partly personalized.

This CDR3 contains 15 residues. Germline V CDR1 and CDR2: SEHNR, FQNEAQ (reference sequence). V was clipped by 5 bases and J by 4 bases, with 18 bases between them. Each CDR3 protein is one row after TCRdb ran MiXCR on the RT-PCR reads. Seen here are roughly 23,000 distinct CDR3 sequences, under 85% observed once, and the top ten hold under 5.5%. Comment on this clonotype: Antigen specificity is unknown.

The sequence derives from a woman in her late teens or twenties who received the yellow fever vaccine. This chain connects TRBV7-9 to TRBJ2-7; D remains ambiguous. The specimen was T cells from blood (PBMCs), unsorted or a sorted subset (not recorded which), collected before or after yellow fever vaccination (not recorded which). The CDR3 loop reads CASSPYRGERYEQYF. CDR3 sequence (DNA): TGTGCCAGCAGCCCTTACCGAGGCGAAAGATACGAGCAGTACTTC.